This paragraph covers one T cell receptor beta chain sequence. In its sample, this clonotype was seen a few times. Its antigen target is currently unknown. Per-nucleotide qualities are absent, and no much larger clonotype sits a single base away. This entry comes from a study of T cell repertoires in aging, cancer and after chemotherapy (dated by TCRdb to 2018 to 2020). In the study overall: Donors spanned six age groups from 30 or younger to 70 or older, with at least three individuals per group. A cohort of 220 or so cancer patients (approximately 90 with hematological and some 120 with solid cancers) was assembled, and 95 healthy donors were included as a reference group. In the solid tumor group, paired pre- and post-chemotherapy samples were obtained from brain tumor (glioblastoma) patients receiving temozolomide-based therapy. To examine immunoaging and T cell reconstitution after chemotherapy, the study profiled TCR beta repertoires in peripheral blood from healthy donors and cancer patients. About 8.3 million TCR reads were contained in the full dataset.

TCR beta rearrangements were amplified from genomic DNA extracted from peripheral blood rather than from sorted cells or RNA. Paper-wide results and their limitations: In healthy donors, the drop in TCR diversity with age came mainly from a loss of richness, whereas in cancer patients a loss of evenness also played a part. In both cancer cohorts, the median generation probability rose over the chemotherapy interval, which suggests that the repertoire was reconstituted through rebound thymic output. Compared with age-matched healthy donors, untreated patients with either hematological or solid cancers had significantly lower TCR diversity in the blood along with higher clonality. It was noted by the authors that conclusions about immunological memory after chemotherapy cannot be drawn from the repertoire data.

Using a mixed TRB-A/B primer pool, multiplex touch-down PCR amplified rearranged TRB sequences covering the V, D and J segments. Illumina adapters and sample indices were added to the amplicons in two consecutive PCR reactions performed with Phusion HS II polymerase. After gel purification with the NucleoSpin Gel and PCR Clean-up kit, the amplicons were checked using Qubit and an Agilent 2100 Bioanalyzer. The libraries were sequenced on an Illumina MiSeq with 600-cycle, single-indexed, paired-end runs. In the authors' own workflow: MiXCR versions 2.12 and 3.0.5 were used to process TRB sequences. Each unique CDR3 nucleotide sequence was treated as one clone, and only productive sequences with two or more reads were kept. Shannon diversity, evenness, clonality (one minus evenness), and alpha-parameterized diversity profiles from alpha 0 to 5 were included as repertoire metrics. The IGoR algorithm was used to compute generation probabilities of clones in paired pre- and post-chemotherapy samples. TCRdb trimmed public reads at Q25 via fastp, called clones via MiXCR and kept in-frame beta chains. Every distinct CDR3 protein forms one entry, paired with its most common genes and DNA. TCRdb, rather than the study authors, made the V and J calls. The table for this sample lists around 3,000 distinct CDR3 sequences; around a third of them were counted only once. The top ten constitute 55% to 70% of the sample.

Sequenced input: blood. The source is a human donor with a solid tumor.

The DNA reads as follows: TGCGCCAGCAGTACCGGACAGGGAGGTAATTCACCCCTCCACTTT. Protein translation: CASSTGQGGNSPLHF. Recombination linked TRBV5-1 to TRBJ1-6, and 8 bases in between align with TRBD1. V is cut back by 5 bases and J by 6 bases, with 7 bases in the junction unmatched. CDR1 and CDR2 were assigned from the germline V gene as SGHRS and YFSETQ. Taken from cysteine to phenylalanine, the CDR3 has 15 residues. Kept here is only the CDR3 DNA, which spans 45 bases and is read in frame from base 1.